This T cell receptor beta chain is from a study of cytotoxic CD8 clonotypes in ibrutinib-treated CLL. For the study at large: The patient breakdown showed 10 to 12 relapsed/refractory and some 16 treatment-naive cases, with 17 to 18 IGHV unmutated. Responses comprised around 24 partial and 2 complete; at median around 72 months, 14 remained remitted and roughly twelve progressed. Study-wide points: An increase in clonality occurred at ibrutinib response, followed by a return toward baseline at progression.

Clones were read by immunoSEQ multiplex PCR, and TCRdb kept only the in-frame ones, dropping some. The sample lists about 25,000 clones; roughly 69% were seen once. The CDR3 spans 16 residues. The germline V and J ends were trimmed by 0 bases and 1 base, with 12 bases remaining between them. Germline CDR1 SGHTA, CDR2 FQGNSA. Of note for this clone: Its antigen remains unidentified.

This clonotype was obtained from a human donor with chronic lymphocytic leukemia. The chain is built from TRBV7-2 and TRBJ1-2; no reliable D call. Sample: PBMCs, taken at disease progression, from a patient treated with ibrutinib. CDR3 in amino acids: CASSLARVGVNYGYTF. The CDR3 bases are TGTGCCAGCAGCTTAGCGAGAGTGGGAGTTAACTATGGCTACACCTTC.